The TCR beta chain under discussion was sequenced for a study of blood T cells in healthy people across ages. Combining a sample-barcoded 5' primer with a J-beta primer mix, a second PCR ran for 7 to 11 cycles. TCRdb ran MiXCR on the 5' RACE reads and lists one entry per CDR3 protein. The sample lists some 930,000 distinct CDR3 sequences; almost 30% were seen once. Many counts were recorded for this clonotype. Trimming pared 5 bases from V and 4 bases from J, leaving 15 bases between. CDR1 is SEHNR, CDR2 FQNEAQ, per germline (reference sequence). CDR3 length: 14 amino acids. The sample also formed part of further work on T cells of mothers and their children. That report notes: For unrelated pairs as for related ones, thymic selection shapes TCR recombination output similarly.

The specimen was blood. The clonotype originates from a woman aged 40-49 years in good health. The chain has TRBV7-9 and TRBJ2-7; TRBD2 is a possible D gene (6 bases). The CDR3 sequence is CASSPSGTGYEQYF. The CDR3 region has the DNA TGTGCCAGCAGCCCTTCCGGGACTGGGTACGAGCAGTACTTC.